This TCR beta chain was sequenced for a study of shared clonotypes between healthy human individuals. V lost 6 bases and J lost 2, with 10 bases in between. Germline V CDR1 and CDR2: SEHNR, FQNEAQ (reference sequence). This CDR3 comprises 14 residues. The test was conducted at deep level. Data came from immunoSEQ multiplex PCR; TCRdb stores just in-frame clones and leaves some out. The table records more than 1 million clones, 75% to 85% of them present only once. J is TRBJ1-4 and V is TRBV7-9, with a tentative D call TRBD1 (5 bases). The TCR originated in a man aged 18 to 29 in good health. Some clones in this sample may be carry-over from other donors' samples. The sample comprised memory CD4+ T cells from PBMCs. Subset here: CD45RA-negative fraction. The CDR3 DNA is TGTGCCAGCAGTCGGAGACAGACTAATGAAAAACTGTTTTTT. As protein: CASSRRQTNEKLFF.